These T cell receptor beta chains were read from a single sample in a study of T-cell memory formation after mild COVID-19. TCRdb fed the 5' RACE reads into MiXCR, producing one record per CDR3 protein. The repertoire holds approximately 440,000 distinct CDR3 sequences, 20% seen once, with approximately 8.1% in the top ten. The sample comprised PBMCs or a T cell subset sorted from them (not recorded which). Receptors originate from an adult woman who had mild COVID-19 (a few samples of this study predate the infection). Cell type and time point are not known. Each CDR3 is given with its conserved first and last residue. D genes are given only for firm matches. Clone sizes are given selectively: once, few, many, or a class where the clone is expanded.

V gene	D gene	clone size	J gene	CDR3 protein	CDR3 DNA
TRBV7-9	TRBD2	-	TRBJ2-7	CASSLDGGRVSYEQYF	TGTGCCAGCAGCTTAGATGGCGGGAGAGTATCCTACGAGCAGTACTTC
TRBV24-1	-	few	TRBJ2-5	CATSDPAAIETQYF	TGTGCCACCAGTGACCCAGCGGCGATAGAGACCCAGTACTTC
TRBV12-3/TRBV12-4	-	many	TRBJ2-7	CASSLDYEQYF	TGTGCCAGCAGCTTAGACTACGAGCAGTACTTC
TRBV9	-	-	TRBJ2-7	CASSVGAVSSYEQYF	TGTGCCAGCAGCGTAGGTGCGGTAAGCTCCTACGAGCAGTACTTC
TRBV6-1	-	few	TRBJ2-5	CASSELARTQYF	TGTGCCAGCAGTGAACTTGCGAGGACCCAGTACTTC
TRBV7-9	-	-	TRBJ2-7	CASSLAPGEQYF	TGTGCCAGCAGCTTAGCGCCTGGCGAGCAGTACTTC
TRBV6-2/TRBV6-3	TRBD2	-	TRBJ2-7	CASRGSSGSSYEQYF	TGTGCCAGCAGGGGATCTAGCGGGAGTTCCTACGAGCAGTACTTC
TRBV7-2	-	few	TRBJ2-1	CASSLPGAGDDNEQFF	TGTGCCAGCAGCTTACCTGGGGCAGGGGACGACAATGAGCAGTTCTTC
TRBV7-6	TRBD1	few	TRBJ2-2	CASSRQGWHTGELFF	TGTGCCAGCAGTAGACAGGGGTGGCACACCGGGGAGCTGTTTTTT
TRBV6-2/TRBV6-3	-	few	TRBJ1-2	CASSYADSHGYGYTF	TGTGCCAGCAGTTACGCCGACAGCCACGGCTATGGCTACACCTTC
TRBV24-1	-	once	TRBJ1-2	CATSVSGNPGYTF	TGTGCCACCAGTGTCTCAGGGAATCCTGGCTACACCTTC
TRBV7-6	-	few	TRBJ1-1	CASSFGENTEAFF	TGTGCCAGCAGCTTTGGAGAGAACACTGAAGCTTTCTTT
TRBV20-1	-	-	TRBJ2-5	CSASRPGETQYF	TGCAGTGCTAGTCGTCCGGGGGAGACCCAGTACTTC
TRBV5-1	-	many	TRBJ2-7	CASSLEQPTYEQYF	TGCGCCAGCAGCTTGGAACAGCCCACCTACGAGCAGTACTTC
TRBV7-9	TRBD1	few	TRBJ2-1	CASSILGQGYNEQFF	TGTGCCAGCAGCATCCTCGGACAGGGGTACAATGAGCAGTTCTTC
TRBV27	TRBD2	many	TRBJ2-1	CASSAGTSGGRQFF	TGTGCCAGCAGTGCCGGGACTAGCGGGGGTAGGCAGTTCTTC
TRBV10-3	TRBD2	few	TRBJ2-5	CAISDIAGRETQYF	TGTGCCATCAGTGATATAGCGGGTCGGGAGACCCAGTACTTC
TRBV14	-	-	TRBJ1-1	CASSQESYTEAFF	TGTGCCAGCAGCCAAGAGAGTTACACTGAAGCTTTCTTT
TRBV24-1	-	-	TRBJ1-2	CATSEGRYGYTF	TGTGCCACCAGTGAGGGTCGTTATGGCTACACCTTC
TRBV4-1	-	few	TRBJ1-2	CASSQDIAYYGYTF	TGCGCCAGCAGCCAAGATATCGCCTACTATGGCTACACCTTC
TRBV20-1	-	few	TRBJ2-3	CSARNFSTDTQYF	TGCAGTGCTAGAAACTTTAGCACAGATACGCAGTATTTT
TRBV7-8	TRBD2	few	TRBJ2-2	CASSLGLAPGGELFF	TGTGCCAGCAGCTTAGGACTAGCTCCCGGGGGGGAGCTGTTTTTT
TRBV6-5	TRBD2	-	TRBJ2-1	CASSYLGTSKGDEQFF	TGTGCCAGCAGTTACCTAGGGACTAGCAAGGGTGATGAGCAGTTCTTC
TRBV18	-	-	TRBJ1-1	CASSPLGTANTEAFF	TGTGCCAGCTCACCACTCGGGACGGCTAACACTGAAGCTTTCTTT
TRBV7-9	TRBD2	-	TRBJ2-5	CASSQLAGGPQETQYF	TGTGCCAGCAGCCAACTAGCGGGAGGGCCTCAAGAGACCCAGTACTTC
TRBV9	-	few	TRBJ1-1	CASSPSGTPGPEAFF	TGTGCCAGCAGCCCCTCCGGGACCCCTGGACCTGAAGCTTTCTTT
TRBV5-6	-	few	TRBJ1-2	CASSLGQVRLYGYTF	TGTGCCAGCAGCTTGGGGCAGGTGCGACTTTATGGCTACACCTTC
TRBV7-2	-	few	TRBJ2-6	CASSLVSPDPGANVLTF	TGTGCCAGCAGCTTAGTCTCCCCTGACCCTGGGGCCAACGTCCTGACTTTC
TRBV5-1	-	-	TRBJ1-1	CASSLTESTEAFF	TGCGCCAGCAGCTTGACGGAGAGCACTGAAGCTTTCTTT
TRBV3-1	TRBD1	-	TRBJ1-1	CASSSRTGLGNTEAFF	TGTGCCAGCAGCTCTCGGACAGGTTTGGGGAACACTGAAGCTTTCTTT
TRBV20-1	-	-	TRBJ2-3	CRLHGGATDTQYF	TGCAGACTACATGGAGGGGCCACAGATACGCAGTATTTT
TRBV25-1	TRBD1	-	TRBJ1-5	CASRQGANQPQHF	TGTGCCAGCAGACAGGGGGCGAATCAGCCCCAGCATTTT
TRBV25-1	TRBD1	-	TRBJ1-1	CASRDRSGTEAFF	TGTGCCAGTCGGGACAGGTCGGGCACTGAAGCTTTCTTT
TRBV7-7	-	many	TRBJ2-7	CASSPIVRQAGSYEQYF	TGTGCCAGCAGCCCCATCGTTAGGCAGGCGGGCTCCTACGAGCAGTACTTC
TRBV18	TRBD2	few	TRBJ2-3	CASSPVASGGPSTDTQYF	TGTGCCAGCTCACCAGTTGCCTCGGGAGGGCCCAGCACAGATACGCAGTATTTT
TRBV7-8	-	few	TRBJ1-1	CASSSRGSGPGGTEAFF	TGTGCCAGCAGCTCGCGGGGGTCGGGTCCCGGTGGCACTGAAGCTTTCTTT
TRBV2	TRBD1	-	TRBJ2-6	CASSEFRGRISGANVLTF	TGTGCCAGCAGTGAATTCAGGGGGCGAATCTCCGGGGCCAACGTCCTGACTTTC
TRBV2	-	-	TRBJ1-1	CASNEFMNTEAFF	TGTGCCAGCAACGAGTTTATGAACACTGAAGCTTTCTTT
TRBV12-3/TRBV12-4	-	few	TRBJ2-2	CASSFGLANTGELFF	TGTGCCAGCAGTTTTGGGTTAGCGAACACCGGGGAGCTGTTTTTT
TRBV9	TRBD2	few	TRBJ2-3	CASSRGGQDTQYF	TGTGCCAGCAGCCGGGGGGGCCAAGATACGCAGTATTTT
TRBV6-5	TRBD2	few	TRBJ2-1	CASSSWTSGGYGNNEQFF	TGTGCCAGCAGTTCGTGGACTAGCGGGGGGTATGGAAACAATGAGCAGTTCTTC
TRBV7-2	-	many	TRBJ2-3	CASSLARITDTQYF	TGTGCCAGCAGCTTAGCGCGGATCACAGATACGCAGTATTTT
TRBV4-2	-	few	TRBJ1-2	CASSQDRDADYGYTF	TGTGCCAGCAGCCAAGATCGGGACGCCGACTATGGCTACACCTTC
TRBV21-1	-	-	TRBJ2-7	CASSMGCYEQYF	TGTGCCAGCTCCATGGGGTGCTACGAGCAGTACTTC